The source of this T cell receptor (beta chain) is a study of glioma-infiltrating T cells. Amplification of TCR alpha and beta CDR3 regions from RNA used iRepertoire nested multiplex PCR. In TCRdb, the multiplex PCR reads were re-called with MiXCR into one record per CDR3 protein. The data contain over 90,000 distinct CDR3 sequences, around 30% of them seen just once; the ten biggest clones take up approximately 43%. Between the trimmed V and J ends, which lost 4 bases and 7 bases, there was a span of 13 bases. The germline gives CDR1 SGHTA, CDR2 FQGTGA. The CDR3 consists of 14 residues. Sequences were obtained from glioma tissue, nonneoplastic brain tissue, or PBMCs (not recorded which). This receptor was obtained from a human donor with low-grade glioma or glioblastoma, undergoing nonglioma brain surgery, or in good health (not recorded which). The chain couples TRBV7-3 to TRBJ2-2; tentative D call: TRBD2 (6 bases). Here the CDR3 DNA reads TGTGCCAGCAGCTCGGGTTCCGGGGGCGGGGAGCTGTTTTTT. Translation gives CASSSGSGGGELFF.